The 21 T cell receptor beta chains listed next were all sequenced from one sample in a study of T cell responses to AZD1222 COVID-19 vaccine (dated by TCRdb to the early 2020s). This specimen's time point label, per the study, means: about 28 days (+/-7) after the second vaccine dose. The library was built by means of the immunoSEQ multiplex PCR assay. The table was pulled from immuneACCESS by TCRdb, which kept in-frame rearrangements only. Such tables lose some clones; where checked, under half of the loss comes from unresolved V genes, and the rest has no known cause. Counted in this sample were some 47,000 clones; approximately 88% of them appeared once. Roughly 2.7% of the sample belongs to the ten largest clones. The input for sequencing was peripheral blood, taken 28 days after the second AZD1222 dose. Receptors originate from an adult who received the AZD1222 COVID-19 vaccine.

Here the CDR3 DNA reads TGTGCCAGCAGCTTCAGAAGGCGGTCCTATAATTCACCCCTCCACTTT. It codes for CASSFRRRSYNSPLHF. The rearrangement links TRBV5-6 to TRBJ1-6; D unresolved. The germline V gene has CDR1 SGHDT and CDR2 YYEEEE. The germline V and J ends were trimmed by 2 bases and 1 base, with 10 bases remaining between them. The CDR3 totals 16 residues.

In nucleotides, the CDR3 is TGCGCCAGCAGCCCGGACGGTGGGGTCACAGATACGCAGTATTTT. Translation: CASSPDGGVTDTQYF. The chain links TRBV5-1 to TRBJ2-3; D not resolved. The CDR3 loop spans 15 amino acids. CDR1 and CDR2 from the germline V gene are SGHRS and YFSETQ. V was cut by 4 bases and J by 2 bases, with 14 bases left in between.

The chain employs TRBV6-6 and TRBJ1-5, with a tentative D call TRBD1 (6 bases). CDR1 and CDR2 (germline): MNHNY, SVGAGI (reference sequence). CDR3 length equals 17 residues. With 5 bases removed from V and 0 bases from J, the gap between germline ends came to 17 bases. CDR3 region: CASSLIGGSYSNQPQHF. Here the CDR3 DNA reads TGTGCCAGCAGTCTTATCGGGGGCTCCTATAGCAATCAGCCCCAGCATTTT.

The chain has TRBV3-1 (or the pseudogene TRBV3-2) and TRBJ2-3; no clear D. The CDR3 spans 12 residues. The V gene lost 4 bases and the J gene lost 6 bases, with 8 bases spanning the gap. Germline values: CDR1 LGHDT, CDR2 YNNKEL (reference sequence). The CDR3 DNA is TGTGCCAGCAGCCGGGATTGGGATACGCAGTATTTT. This codes for CASSRDWDTQYF.

The rearrangement joins TRBV5-8 to TRBJ2-1; 9 nucleotides agree with TRBD1. The CDR3 spans 15 residues. The V and J ends lost 4 bases and 2 bases, in that order; junction bases with no gene match: 4. CDR1 is SGHTS, CDR2 YDEGEE, per germline. CDR3 DNA sequence: TGTGCCAGCAGCATAGACAGGGGGGCCTACAATGAGCAGTTCTTC. Its translation is CASSIDRGAYNEQFF.

The chain uses TRBV9 and TRBJ2-7, with TRBD1 matching 9 bases. There are 16 residues in the CDR3. CDR1 is SGDLS and CDR2 is YYNGEE in the germline V gene. Trimming cost V 4 bases and J 6 bases; bases outside gene matches: 14. The CDR3 nucleotides are TGTGCCAGCAGCCCTGCCTGGGACAGGGTGGTAGGCGAGCAGTACTTC. As protein: CASSPAWDRVVGEQYF.

The chain is built from TRBV28 and TRBJ2-1; D remains unclear. Trimming removed 3 bases from V and 1 base from J, with 1 base in between. Germline-derived CDR1 and CDR2 are MDHEN and SYDVKM. This CDR3 has 12 amino acids. CDR3 region: CASSLSYNEQFF. In nucleotides, the CDR3 is TGTGCCAGCAGTTTGTCCTACAATGAGCAGTTCTTC.

CDR3 sequence: CASRRAGDTGELFF. The CDR3 DNA reads as TGTGCCAGCCGGAGGGCGGGAGACACCGGGGAGCTGTTTTTT. J is TRBJ2-2 and V is TRBV6-4; TRBD2 matches 7 bases. The CDR3 is made up of 14 amino acids. V trimming: 8 bases; J trimming: 3 bases; junction bases outside the gene matches: 6. The V gene's germline CDR1 is MRHNA and CDR2 SNTAGT.

This chain joins TRBV2 and TRBJ2-7; no reliable D call. Germline CDR1 SNHLY, CDR2 FYNNEI. The CDR3 has 12 residues. Trimming shortened V by 2 bases and J by 2 bases, and 4 bases separated the two germline ends. The CDR3 DNA reads as TGTGCCAGCAGTGAATTGCCCTACGAGCAGTACTTC. Protein product: CASSELPYEQYF.

The J gene is TRBJ2-1, the V gene TRBV28, with 8 nucleotides matching TRBD2. The V gene end was trimmed by 2 bases and the J gene end by 2 bases; junction bases not matched to a gene: 17. The CDR3 runs to 20 residues. Germline V gene lookup returns CDR1 MDHEN and CDR2 SYDVKM. CDR3 residues: CASSLNWALGLAGPYNEQFF. The CDR3 DNA reads TGTGCCAGCAGTTTAAATTGGGCGTTGGGTCTAGCGGGCCCCTACAATGAGCAGTTCTTC.

The V and J genes are TRBV3-1 (or the pseudogene TRBV3-2) and TRBJ1-2, with a tentative D call TRBD1 (5 bases). This CDR3 is built from 14 residues. Germline V gene sequence: CDR1 LGHDT, CDR2 YNNKEL (reference sequence). V lost 3 bases and J lost 8, with 16 bases in between. The CDR3 is CASSQLRAPGGYTF. The CDR3 nucleotides are TGTGCCAGCAGCCAGCTCCGGGCCCCAGGGGGCTACACCTTC.

This chain uses TRBV28 with TRBJ2-5; 7 nucleotides line up with TRBD2. Germline CDR1 is MDHEN and CDR2 is SYDVKM. This CDR3 has 13 residues. V shed 2 bases, J shed 4 bases, and the junction held 1 base outside the gene matches. CDR3 in amino acids: CASSLGGGETQYF. As DNA, the CDR3 is TGTGCCAGCAGTTTAGGCGGGGGAGAGACCCAGTACTTC.

The chain has TRBV5-4 and TRBJ2-2; the D gene could be TRBD1 or TRBD2 (6 bases each). Germline V gene sequence: CDR1 SGHNT, CDR2 YYREEE (reference sequence). The CDR3 has 16 amino acids. V lost 6 bases and J 2 bases, leaving 17 bases between the germline ends. DNA of the CDR3: TGTGCCAGCACCTCGGTGGGGGGCCCTAACACCGGGGAGCTGTTTTTT. As protein: CASTSVGGPNTGELFF.

The chain uses TRBV7-3 and TRBJ2-3; 10 nucleotides match TRBD2. J gave up 5 bases and V 4 bases, and 9 bases lay outside the gene matches. This CDR3 has 16 residues. Germline V gene sequence: CDR1 SGHTA, CDR2 FQGTGA. The CDR3 is CASSSKAGGVGDTQYF. The CDR3 DNA follows: TGTGCCAGCAGCTCCAAAGCGGGAGGGGTGGGAGATACGCAGTATTTT. Full variable domain (remainder filled in from reference TRBV7-3 and TRBJ2-3): GAGVSQTPSNKVTEKGKYVELRCDPISGHTALYWYRQSLGQGPEFLIYFQGTGAADDSGLPNDRFFAVRPEGSVSTLKIQRTERGDSAVYLCASSSKAGGVGDTQYFGPGTRLTVL.

This clone has only a few counts. V and J are TRBV2 and TRBJ1-2, with 9 bases identical to TRBD1. CDR1 SNHLY and CDR2 FYNNEI come from the germline V gene. The J segment lost 5 bases and the V segment lost 6 bases, leaving 7 bases of the junction unmatched. This CDR3 has 14 amino acids. The CDR3 DNA reads as TGTGCCAGCAGATTGGAGGGACAGGGTTATGGCTACACCTTC. Residues: CASRLEGQGYGYTF.

This sequence joins TRBV9 and TRBJ2-3, with 9 bases that match TRBD1. The germline CDR1 and CDR2 sequences are SGDLS and YYNGEE. The CDR3 covers 15 residues. V was pared by 1 base and J by 4 bases, with 4 bases of the junction left unmatched. CDR3 amino acids: CASSVYDRGADTQYF. In DNA, the CDR3 is TGTGCCAGCAGCGTATACGACAGGGGGGCAGATACGCAGTATTTT.

This clone was found a few times. The J gene is TRBJ1-1, the V gene TRBV2; TRBD1 matches at 11 bases. This CDR3 has 14 residues. J gave up 5 bases and V 4 bases, and 3 bases lay outside the gene matches. The germline gives CDR1 SNHLY, CDR2 FYNNEI. CDR3 DNA sequence: TGTGCCAGCAGTGGGGACAGGGGGTGGACTGAAGCTTTCTTT. This translates into CASSGDRGWTEAFF.

The V call is TRBV5-6, the J call TRBJ1-2; no clear D. Germline V gives CDR1 SGHDT, CDR2 YYEEEE. This CDR3 spans 13 amino acids. V was pared by 1 base and J by 5 bases, with 9 bases between. The CDR3 spells CASSLNGLYGYTF. CDR3 sequence (DNA): TGTGCCAGCAGCTTGAATGGGCTTTATGGCTACACCTTC.

The table lists this clone with a count of one. The chain uses TRBV14 and TRBJ2-3; 7 nucleotides line up with TRBD2. CDR3 length equals 14 residues. V lost 5 bases to trimming and J lost 4 bases; unmatched junction nucleotides: 6. Looked up from germline, CDR1 is SGHDN and CDR2 is FVKESK. CDR3 region: CASSFYSGSDTQYF. DNA for the CDR3: TGTGCCAGCAGCTTCTATAGCGGGTCAGATACGCAGTATTTT.

For this clone: Without the conserved terminal phenylalanine or tryptophan, this CDR3 likely stems from a read error. The DNA is omitted, as the CDR3 cannot be located on it reliably, and the CDR3 follows TCRdb's listing. The rearrangement links TRBV6-4 to TRBJ2-3; the D call in the table, TRBD2, was not verified against the DNA. Ends included, the CDR3 has 10 residues. Germline lookup yields CDR1 MRHNA and CDR2 SNTAGT. This CDR3 reads CASIALTRLG.

About this clone itself: Because the CDR3's place on the DNA is in doubt, the DNA is left out and the CDR3 is given as listed by TCRdb. The V call is TRBV19, the J call TRBJ1-5. The CDR3 is 16 amino acids long, termini counted. Per germline, CDR1 LNHDA and CDR2 SQIVND (reference sequence). CDR3 sequence: CASRDFRGRENQPQHF.